Listed here are 2 T cell receptor beta chains from one sample, sequenced in a study of T cell responses to AZD1222 COVID-19 vaccine. The protocol was immunoSEQ multiplex PCR, while the TCRdb copy is restricted to in-frame clones and leaves out a portion. The repertoire holds 110,000 to 150,000 clones, roughly 92% seen once, with roughly 1.8% in the top ten. The material was peripheral blood, obtained on day 0 of AZD1222 vaccination. Source of these receptors: an adult in good health.

The chain is built from TRBV5-5 and TRBJ2-1, with 10 bases lining up with TRBD1. The V gene end was trimmed by 0 bases and the J gene end by 5 bases; junction bases not matched to a gene: 2. This CDR3 comprises 15 residues. Germline V CDR1 and CDR2: SGHKS, YYEKEE (reference sequence). The CDR3 region has the DNA TGTGCCAGCAGCTTGGTCGGGACAGGGGACAATGAGCAGTTCTTC. It translates to CASSLVGTGDNEQFF. The variable domain in full, completed from reference TRBV5-5 and TRBJ2-1, reads DAGVTQSPTHLIKTRGQQVTLRCSPISGHKSVSWYQQVLGQGPQFIFQYYEKEERGRGNFPDRFSARQFPNYSSELNVNALLLGDSALYLCASSLVGTGDNEQFFGPGTRLTVL.

The V gene is TRBV28, the J gene TRBJ1-5; no reliable D call. V gave up 4 bases and J gave up 0 bases, with 4 bases separating them. CDR1 and CDR2 (germline): MDHEN, SYDVKM. There are 13 residues in the CDR3. The CDR3, as DNA: TGTGCCAGCAGTTGGGATAGCAATCAGCCCCAGCATTTT. Translated, it gives CASSWDSNQPQHF.